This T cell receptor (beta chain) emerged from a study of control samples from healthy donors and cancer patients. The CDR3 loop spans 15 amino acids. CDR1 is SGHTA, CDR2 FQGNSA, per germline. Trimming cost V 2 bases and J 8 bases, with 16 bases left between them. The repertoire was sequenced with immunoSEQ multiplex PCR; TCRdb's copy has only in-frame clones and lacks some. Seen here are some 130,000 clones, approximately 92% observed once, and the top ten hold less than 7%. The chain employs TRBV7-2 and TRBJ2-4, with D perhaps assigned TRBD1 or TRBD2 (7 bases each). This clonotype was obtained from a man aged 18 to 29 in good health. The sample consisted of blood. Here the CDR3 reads CASSLMGGGGDIQYF. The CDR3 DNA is TGTGCCAGCAGCTTAATGGGAGGGGGCGGGGACATTCAGTACTTC.